One sample yielded the 20 T cell receptor beta chains listed below, sequenced in a study of cytomegalovirus exposure and HLA in healthy donors. In the PCR, 60 Vbeta and 13 Jbeta primers were used. The assay was immunoSEQ multiplex PCR, and TCRdb's table has in-frame clones only and misses some. Of 70,000 to 90,000 clones in the sample, roughly 77% are singletons; the top ten hold 4% to 4.5%. Specimen: PBMCs. Receptor source: a man aged 55 to 70 in good health and CMV-seronegative.

This chain joins TRBV19 and TRBJ2-2; TRBD2 matches at 12 bases. The CDR3 extends over 15 amino acids. Germline values: CDR1 LNHDA, CDR2 SQIVND (reference sequence). J lost 4 bases, V lost 8 bases, and 5 bases had no gene match. The CDR3 DNA is TGTGCCAGTCGACTAGCGGGGGTTACCACCGGGGAGCTGTTTTTT. Translating gives CASRLAGVTTGELFF.

The chain joins TRBV13 to TRBJ2-1; no firm D call. The length of the CDR3 is 11 residues. Between the trimmed V and J ends, which lost 2 bases and 9 bases, there was a span of 5 bases. Germline loops: CDR1 PRHDT, CDR2 FYEKMQ (reference sequence). The CDR3 spells CASSLFGEQFF. Written as DNA, the CDR3 is TGTGCCAGCAGCTTATTCGGTGAGCAGTTCTTC.

This clone came up a few times. The chain employs TRBV6-6 and TRBJ1-5, with D unresolved. V lost 4 bases, J lost 5 bases, and 6 bases lay in between. In germline, CDR1 is MNHNY, CDR2 SVGAGI (reference sequence). This CDR3 has 12 amino acids. The CDR3 sequence is CASSSGYQPQHF. The DNA of the CDR3 is TGTGCCAGCAGTTCAGGATATCAGCCCCAGCATTTT.

The chain couples TRBV5-5 to TRBJ2-7; 7 bases align to TRBD2. The CDR3 sequence is 14 residues long. V shed 4 bases and J 6 bases; nucleotides not matched to a gene: 10. The germline gives CDR1 SGHKS, CDR2 YYEKEE (reference sequence). CDR3 region: CASSQDRGVGEQYF. Written as DNA, the CDR3 is TGTGCCAGCAGCCAAGATCGGGGGGTGGGCGAGCAGTACTTC.

The V and J genes are TRBV7-9 and TRBJ1-1; D may be TRBD1 (6 bases). V shed 5 bases and J shed 0 bases, with 19 bases lying between them. The V gene's germline CDR1 is SEHNR and CDR2 FQNEAQ (reference sequence). The CDR3 contains 17 residues. CDR3 protein: CASSLTPGGLLNTEAFF. DNA of the CDR3: TGTGCCAGCAGCCTGACCCCGGGGGGGCTACTGAACACTGAAGCTTTCTTT.

This clone came up a few times. The chain has TRBV7-3 and TRBJ1-6, with a weak D call TRBD1 (5 bases). The CDR3 has 14 residues. V was cut by 2 bases and J by 6 bases, with 8 bases left in between. Germline CDR1 SGHTA, CDR2 FQGTGA. The CDR3 here is CASSLGGLNSPLHF. The CDR3, as DNA: TGTGCCAGCAGCTTAGGGGGACTTAATTCACCCCTCCACTTT.

This clone was picked up a small number of times. The chain couples TRBV19 to TRBJ2-7; TRBD1 agrees at 10 bases. The CDR3 extends over 14 amino acids. Germline trimming cut 10 bases from V and 5 bases from J; bases unmatched to any gene: 11. Germline CDR1 and CDR2: LNHDA and SQIVND (reference sequence). The CDR3 loop is CATKGTGDSDEQYF. In nucleotides, the CDR3 is TGTGCCACAAAGGGGACAGGGGATTCCGACGAGCAGTACTTC. The whole variable domain, filled in from reference TRBV19 and TRBJ2-7, reads DGGITQSPKYLFRKEGQNVTLSCEQNLNHDAMYWYRQDPGQGLRLIYYSQIVNDFQKGDIAEGYSVSREKKESFPLTVTSAQKNPTAFYLCATKGTGDSDEQYFGPGTRLTVT.

The chain couples TRBV7-2 to TRBJ2-3; D uncertain. The V end was cut by 7 bases, the J end by 2 bases, with 10 bases between. The CDR3 contains 13 residues. Germline V CDR1 and CDR2: SGHTA, FQGNSA. CDR3 nucleotide sequence: TGTGCCAGCATCAACACGCCCACAGATACGCAGTATTTT. Translated: CASINTPTDTQYF. Full variable domain (remainder filled in from reference TRBV7-2 and TRBJ2-3): GAGVSQSPSNKVTEKGKDVELRCDPISGHTALYWYRQSLGQGLEFLIYFQGNSAPDKSGLPSDRFSAERTGGSVSTLTIQRTQQEDSAVYLCASINTPTDTQYFGPGTRLTVL.

CDR3 bases: TGTGCCAGTAGCCGACTAGCGGTTTACAATGAGCAGTTCTTC. It encodes CASSRLAVYNEQFF. V gene TRBV19 combines with J gene TRBJ2-1; the match to TRBD2 covers 9 bases. J was trimmed by 4 bases and V by 6 bases; bases with no gene match: 4. The CDR3 spans 14 residues. CDR1 and CDR2 from the germline V gene are LNHDA and SQIVND (reference sequence).

This clone was counted only a few times. This chain links TRBV2 with TRBJ1-1; 7 nucleotides agree with TRBD1. Trimming removed 6 bases from V and 4 bases from J; junction bases left unmatched: 5. Germline loops: CDR1 SNHLY, CDR2 FYNNEI. This CDR3 contains 13 residues. CDR3 residues: CASRVQGSTEAFF. In DNA form, the CDR3 reads TGTGCCAGCAGAGTACAGGGGTCCACTGAAGCTTTCTTT. Variable domain in full (rest from reference TRBV2 and TRBJ1-1): EPEVTQTPSHQVTQMGQEVILRCVPISNHLYFYWYRQILGQKVEFLVSFYNNEISEKSEIFDDQFSVERPDGSNFTLKIRSTKLEDSAMYFCASRVQGSTEAFFGQGTRLTVV.

The chain couples TRBV9 to TRBJ2-7; the match to TRBD1 covers 9 bases. There are 14 residues in the CDR3. Per germline, CDR1 SGDLS and CDR2 YYNGEE. The ends lost 2 bases at V and 3 bases at J; junction bases unmatched: 3. Written as DNA, the CDR3 is TGTGCCAGCAGCGTTGGACAGGGGATCTACGAGCAGTACTTC. It specifies CASSVGQGIYEQYF. The entire variable domain, with the rest obtained from reference TRBV9 and TRBJ2-7, is as follows: DSGVTQTPKHLITATGQRVTLRCSPRSGDLSVYWYQQSLDQGLQFLIQYYNGEERAKGNILERFSAQQFPDLHSELNLSSLELGDSALYFCASSVGQGIYEQYFGPGTRLTVT.

The rearrangement joins TRBV5-1 to TRBJ1-2; D is unclear. CDR1 is SGHRS, CDR2 YFSETQ, per germline. CDR3 length equals 13 residues. V lost 6 bases and J 5 bases, leaving 14 bases between the germline ends. CDR3 coding DNA: TGCGCCAGCACTCCGGAGGGCACTTATGGCTACACCTTC. This encodes CASTPEGTYGYTF. The whole variable domain, filled in from reference TRBV5-1 and TRBJ1-2, reads KAGVTQTPRYLIKTRGQQVTLSCSPISGHRSVSWYQQTPGQGLQFLFEYFSETQRNKGNFPGRFSGRQFSNSRSEMNVSTLELGDSALYLCASTPEGTYGYTFGSGTRLTVV.

The chain carries TRBV5-4 and TRBJ1-3, with TRBD1 as a possible D gene (5 bases). Germline V lookup: CDR1 SGHNT, CDR2 YYREEE (reference sequence). Between the trimmed V and J ends, which lost 4 bases and 8 bases, there was a span of 13 bases. This CDR3 is 13 amino acids long. CDR3 region: CASSLRGYDTIYF. In DNA form, the CDR3 reads TGTGCCAGCAGCCTAAGGGGATACGACACCATATATTTT.

This clone was seen a few times. The chain employs TRBV7-9 and TRBJ2-7; possible D gene TRBD1, 5 bases. CDR1 and CDR2 from the germline V gene are SEHNR and FQNEAQ (reference sequence). The CDR3 covers 12 residues. V gave up 7 bases and J gave up 0 bases, with 7 bases separating them. CDR3 nucleotides: TGTGCCAGCACTCAGGGCTCCTACGAGCAGTACTTC. Its translation: CASTQGSYEQYF.

The chain joins TRBV9 to TRBJ2-1; D remains unclear. Trimming removed 7 bases from V and 7 bases from J, with 12 bases in between. In germline, CDR1 is SGDLS, CDR2 YYNGEE. The length of the CDR3 is 12 residues. The CDR3 DNA is TGTGCCAGCGGAGCCTCTGAGAATGAGCAGTTCTTC. This sequence encodes CASGASENEQFF.

CDR3: CASSTTGMNTEAFF. For the CDR3, the DNA is TGTGCCAGTAGTACCACAGGCATGAACACTGAAGCTTTCTTT. V is TRBV19 and J is TRBJ1-1; tentative D call: TRBD1 (5 bases). V was pared by 4 bases and J by 0 bases, with 9 bases between. Looked up from germline, CDR1 is LNHDA and CDR2 is SQIVND (reference sequence). The CDR3 runs to 14 residues.

V usage is TRBV7-3 and J usage is TRBJ2-2, with D unclear. Trimming stripped 2 bases from V and 6 bases from J, with 7 bases between. The length of the CDR3 is 13 residues. Germline lookup yields CDR1 SGHTA and CDR2 FQGTGA. CDR3 nucleotides: TGTGCCAGCAGCTTACTGGCTGCCGGGGAGCTGTTTTTT. This sequence encodes CASSLLAAGELFF. Full variable domain (outside the CDR3, taken from reference TRBV7-3 and TRBJ2-2): GAGVSQTPSNKVTEKGKYVELRCDPISGHTALYWYRQSLGQGPEFLIYFQGTGAADDSGLPNDRFFAVRPEGSVSTLKIQRTERGDSAVYLCASSLLAAGELFFGEGSRLTVL.

The chain joins TRBV27 to TRBJ2-2; 9 nucleotides line up with TRBD2. Germline CDR1 reads MNHEY; CDR2 reads SMNVEV (reference sequence). This CDR3 comprises 16 residues. With 7 bases clipped from V and 7 bases from J, the junction kept 13 bases outside the gene matches. Written as DNA, the CDR3 is TGTGCCAGCACGCCCTTTGGCGGGGGGGCCTACGGGGAGCTGTTTTTT. Its translation: CASTPFGGGAYGELFF.

The V gene is TRBV7-3, the J gene TRBJ2-2; 7 nucleotides line up with TRBD2. Germline CDR1 SGHTA, CDR2 FQGTGA. The CDR3 is made up of 16 amino acids. The junction had 4 bases not matched to a gene; V was cut back by 1 base and J by 2 bases. CDR3 residues: CASSLSPGGNTGELFF. DNA for the CDR3: TGTGCCAGCAGCTTAAGTCCGGGGGGTAACACCGGGGAGCTGTTTTTT.

The rearrangement links TRBV30 to TRBJ2-5, with TRBD1 matching over 7 bases. Germline-derived CDR1 and CDR2 are GTSNPN and SVGIG (reference sequence). The CDR3 spans 14 residues. Trimming at V came to 3 bases and at J to 5 bases, leaving 9 bases not matched to a gene. The chain's CDR3 is CAWSTRQGHETQYF. DNA of the CDR3: TGTGCCTGGAGCACAAGACAGGGCCACGAGACCCAGTACTTC.